Below, one TCR beta chain is given with its context. Its antigen is unknown. Vbeta (60) and Jbeta (13) primers were used in the PCR. Profiling relied on immunoSEQ multiplex PCR, and the TCRdb table lists in-frame clones only, not all of them. The sample yields 90,000 to 120,000 clones, 82% seen once. This entry comes from a study of cytomegalovirus exposure and HLA in healthy donors. Overall study: Genotyping showed roughly 86% of some 400 donors falling in the Caucasian-associated ancestry cluster.

Overall study findings and caveats: Immune exposure information comprised only CMV serostatus. When analyzed later, a missense DCLRE1C variant was found to be linked to TCR beta V- and J-gene trimming. In a later analysis, parvovirus B19, influenza, CMV and Epstein-Barr virus appeared linked to several top co-occurrence clusters.

CDR1 is LNHDA and CDR2 is SQIVND in the germline V gene (reference sequence). The V segment lost 1 base and the J segment 2 bases; nucleotides outside the gene matches: 0. The CDR3 extends over 15 amino acids. The chain uses TRBV19 and TRBJ1-5, with TRBD1 matching over 9 bases. Sequenced material: PBMCs. This TCR was recovered from a young man in good health and CMV-seropositive. CDR3 region: CASSIGTGGNQPQHF. CDR3 sequence (DNA): TGTGCCAGTAGTATAGGGACAGGGGGCAATCAGCCCCAGCATTTT.